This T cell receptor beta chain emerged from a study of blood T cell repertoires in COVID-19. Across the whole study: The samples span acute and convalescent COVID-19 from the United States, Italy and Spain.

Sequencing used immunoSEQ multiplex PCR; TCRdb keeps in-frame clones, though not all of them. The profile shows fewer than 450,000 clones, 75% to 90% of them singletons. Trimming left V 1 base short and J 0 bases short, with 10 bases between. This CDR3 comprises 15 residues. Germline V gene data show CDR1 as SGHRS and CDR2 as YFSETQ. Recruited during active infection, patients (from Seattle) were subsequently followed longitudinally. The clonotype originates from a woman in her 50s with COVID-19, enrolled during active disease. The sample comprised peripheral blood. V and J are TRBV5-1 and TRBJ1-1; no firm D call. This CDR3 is CASSLSRQMNTEAFF. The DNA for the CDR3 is TGCGCCAGCAGCTTGTCGCGGCAGATGAACACTGAAGCTTTCTTT.